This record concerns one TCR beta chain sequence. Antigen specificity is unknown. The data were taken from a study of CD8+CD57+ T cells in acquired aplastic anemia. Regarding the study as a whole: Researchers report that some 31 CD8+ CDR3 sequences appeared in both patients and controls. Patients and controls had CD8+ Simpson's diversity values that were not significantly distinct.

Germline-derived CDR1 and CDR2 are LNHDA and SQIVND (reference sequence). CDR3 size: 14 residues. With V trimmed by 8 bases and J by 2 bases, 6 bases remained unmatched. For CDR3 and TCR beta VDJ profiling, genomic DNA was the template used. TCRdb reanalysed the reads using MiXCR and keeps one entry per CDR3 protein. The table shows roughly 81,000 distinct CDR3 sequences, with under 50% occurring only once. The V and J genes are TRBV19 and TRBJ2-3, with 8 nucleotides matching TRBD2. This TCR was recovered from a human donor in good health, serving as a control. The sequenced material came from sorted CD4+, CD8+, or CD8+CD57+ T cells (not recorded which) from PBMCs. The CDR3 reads CASSRRGDTDTQYF. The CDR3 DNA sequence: TGTGCCAGTTCCAGGCGGGGGGACACAGATACGCAGTATTTT.